The clone carrying this T cell receptor beta chain has more than one count but fewer than ten. This sample was included in a study of T-cell memory formation after mild COVID-19. Sample barcodes and UMIs were carried by the TCR alpha and TCR beta cDNA libraries that 5'RACE generated with constant-segment primers. TCRdb redid the calling of the 5' RACE reads with MiXCR, one entry per CDR3 protein. The sample lists more than 150,000 distinct CDR3 sequences; around a tenth were seen once. Trimming left V 2 bases short and J 1 base short, with 11 bases between. This CDR3 spans 14 amino acids. CDR1 and CDR2 from the germline V gene are GTSNPN and SVGIG (reference sequence).

The J gene is TRBJ2-5, the V gene TRBV30, with D possibly TRBD2 on 5 matching bases. Material: PBMCs or a T cell subset sorted from them (not recorded which). The clonotype was recovered from a man younger than 35 who had mild COVID-19 (a few samples of this study predate the infection). Cell type and time point are not known. The CDR3 spells CAWSFGGPQETQYF. CDR3 in DNA: TGTGCCTGGAGTTTTGGCGGGCCCCAAGAGACCCAGTACTTC.